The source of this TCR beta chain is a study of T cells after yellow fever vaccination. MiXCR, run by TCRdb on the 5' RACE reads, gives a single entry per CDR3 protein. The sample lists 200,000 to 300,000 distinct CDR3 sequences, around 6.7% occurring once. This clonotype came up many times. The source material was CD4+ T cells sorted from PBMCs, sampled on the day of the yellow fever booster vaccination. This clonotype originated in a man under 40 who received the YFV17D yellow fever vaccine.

For the CDR3, the DNA is TGCGCCAGCAGCTTGGCGCCCGCGGGAGGCTATGAGCAGTTCTTC. It encodes CASSLAPAGGYEQFF. V usage is TRBV5-1 and J usage is TRBJ2-1, with TRBD2 identical over 8 bases. In germline, CDR1 is SGHRS, CDR2 YFSETQ. Trimming cost V 0 bases and J 8 bases; bases outside gene matches: 7. The CDR3 loop spans 15 amino acids. The variable domain in full, with the rest retrieved from reference TRBV5-1 and TRBJ2-1, is KAGVTQTPRYLIKTRGQQVTLSCSPISGHRSVSWYQQTPGQGLQFLFEYFSETQRNKGNFPGRFSGRQFSNSRSEMNVSTLELGDSALYLCASSLAPAGGYEQFFGPGTRLTVL.